Detailed here is one T cell receptor beta chain. Its specificity is unknown. The data were obtained in a study of immune heterogeneity within non-small cell lung tumors. Amplification of the TCR beta CDR3 was achieved through multiplex PCR with 32 V and 13 J primers. MiXCR, applied by TCRdb to the multiplex PCR reads, yields one record per CDR3 protein. The table shows under 7,000 distinct CDR3 sequences, with approximately 22% occurring only once. Findings and caveats of the study: Local tumor mutational burden, with an R of about 0.34, correlated moderately but significantly with local T-cell clonality. Different patients shared few of their high-frequency T-cell receptor beta clonotypes.

This CDR3 is built from 16 residues. The V end was cut by 0 bases, the J end by 7 bases, with 13 bases between. Per the germline V gene, CDR1 is LNHNV and CDR2 is YYDKDF (reference sequence). Samples each supplied about 600 ng of bulk tumor genomic DNA as template. The authors collected several far-apart biopsies from each primary tumor during surgery. Before undergoing curative surgery, patients had newly diagnosed non-small cell lung cancer that was untreated. The chain is built from TRBV15 and TRBJ1-6; the D is unclear. The TCR comes from a woman aged 55-69 years with non-small cell lung cancer. Material: lung tumor tissue. This CDR3 reads CATSRDMRGRNSPLHF. The CDR3 DNA reads as TGTGCCACCAGCAGAGATATGCGGGGTCGGAATTCACCCCTCCACTTT.